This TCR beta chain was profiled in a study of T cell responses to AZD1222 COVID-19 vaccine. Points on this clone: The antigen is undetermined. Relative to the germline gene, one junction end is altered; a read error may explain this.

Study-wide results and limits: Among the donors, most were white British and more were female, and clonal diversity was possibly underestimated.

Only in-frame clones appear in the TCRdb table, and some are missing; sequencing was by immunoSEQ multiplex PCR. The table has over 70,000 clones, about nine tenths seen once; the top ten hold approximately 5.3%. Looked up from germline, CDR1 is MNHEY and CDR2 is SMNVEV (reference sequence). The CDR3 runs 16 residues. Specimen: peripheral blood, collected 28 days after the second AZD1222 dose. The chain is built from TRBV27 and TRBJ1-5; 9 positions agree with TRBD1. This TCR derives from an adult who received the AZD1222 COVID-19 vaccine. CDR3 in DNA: TGTGCCAGCAGGTTATCCACAGGGGGCCTTAATCAGCCCCAGCATTTT. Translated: CASRLSTGGLNQPQHF.